These 30 T cell receptor beta chains share one sample of origin, sequenced in a study of blood T cells in healthy people across ages. Alongside a J-beta primer mix, a sample-barcoded 5' primer served in a second PCR lasting about 7 to 11 cycles. MiXCR, run by TCRdb on the 5' RACE reads, gives a single entry per CDR3 protein. The sample consists of 590,000 or so distinct CDR3 sequences, about 30% of them appearing once. Source material: blood. Receptors were obtained from a woman of 80 years or more in good health.

The chain has TRBV29-1 and TRBJ2-3; 8 nucleotides align to TRBD2. The V segment lost 6 bases and the J segment 4 bases; nucleotides outside the gene matches: 9. Looked up from germline, CDR1 is SQVTM and CDR2 is ANQGSEA. This CDR3 is 14 amino acids long. CDR3 DNA: TGCAGCGTCACCGGGACTAGTAGTGCAGATACGCAGTATTTT. This sequence encodes CSVTGTSSADTQYF.

This clonotype showed up many times. The chain is built from TRBV7-3 and TRBJ2-5; 10 nucleotides match TRBD2. Germline loops: CDR1 SGHTA, CDR2 FQGTGA. Losses at the gene ends were 1 base for V and 4 bases for J; bases not matched to a gene: 6. This CDR3 is 16 amino acids long. In DNA form, the CDR3 reads TGTGCCAGCAGCTTAATGGGTAGCGGGGGGCGAGAGACCCAGTACTTC. This sequence encodes CASSLMGSGGRETQYF.

Concerning this clonotype itself: Being one base from a much bigger clone, this may be a read error. This sequence joins TRBV7-2 and TRBJ2-7; possibly TRBD2 for D (6 bases). There are 16 residues in the CDR3. Per the germline V gene, CDR1 is SGHTA and CDR2 is FQGNSA. CDR3 DNA: TGTGCCAGCAGCTTAGCCACTGGGAGGAACTCCTACGGGCAGTACTTC. This encodes CASSLATGRNSYGQYF.

This clonotype was observed a handful of times. This chain uses TRBV6-6 with TRBJ1-1, with D unclear. This CDR3 region has 12 residues. Per the germline V gene, CDR1 is MNHNY and CDR2 is SVGAGI (reference sequence). Trimming pared 5 bases from V and 5 bases from J, leaving 9 bases between. The CDR3 sequence is CASSRRGTEAFF. The CDR3 nucleotides are TGTGCCAGCAGTCGGCGGGGAACTGAAGCTTTCTTT.

Many counts were recorded for this clonotype. This chain's CDR3 is CASSRTGDYGYTF. CDR3 nucleotides: TGTGCCAGCAGCCGGACAGGAGACTATGGCTACACCTTC. The rearrangement uses TRBV9 and TRBJ1-2; 7 positions agree with TRBD1. Germline loops: CDR1 SGDLS, CDR2 YYNGEE. The CDR3 loop spans 13 amino acids. V trimming: 4 bases; J trimming: 3 bases; junction bases outside the gene matches: 3.

The J gene is TRBJ2-1, the V gene TRBV6-5; TRBD1 matches 7 bases. The CDR3 spans 16 residues. V trimming: 2 bases; J trimming: 6 bases; junction bases outside the gene matches: 10. Germline V lookup: CDR1 MNHEY, CDR2 SVGAGI. The CDR3 region is CASSYRQGILGNEQFF. Written as DNA, the CDR3 is TGTGCCAGCAGTTACCGACAGGGCATCTTAGGCAATGAGCAGTTCTTC.

This clonotype was recorded a few times. Just one base apart from a much larger clone, this may be a read error. The rearrangement joins TRBV6-5 to TRBJ2-5; D perhaps matches TRBD2 (5 bases). The germline gives CDR1 MNHEY, CDR2 SVGAGI. Trimming stripped 4 bases from V and 11 bases from J, with 14 bases between. The CDR3 has 12 amino acids. This chain's CDR3 is CASSSLLGEQYF. The CDR3, as DNA: TGTGCCAGCAGTTCTTTACTAGGTGAGCAGTACTTC.

This clonotype has at least ten counts. The chain couples TRBV7-9 to TRBJ2-7, with D tentatively TRBD1 or TRBD2 (5 bases each). CDR1 and CDR2 (germline): SEHNR, FQNEAQ (reference sequence). Trimming pared 3 bases from V and 6 bases from J, leaving 27 bases between. The CDR3 runs 18 residues. The CDR3 loop is CASSFWSLGTRNVGEQYF. For the CDR3, the DNA is TGTGCCAGCAGCTTCTGGTCTCTAGGGACCCGAAATGTAGGCGAGCAGTACTTC.

The J gene is TRBJ1-1, the V gene TRBV20-1; D not certain. From germline, CDR1 is DFQATT and CDR2 SNEGSKA (reference sequence). The CDR3 runs to 14 residues. V lost 0 bases and J lost 5, with 13 bases in between. CDR3 amino acids: CSARDPDLGTEAFF. In nucleotides, the CDR3 is TGCAGTGCTAGAGATCCTGACCTGGGGACTGAAGCTTTCTTT.

This sequence joins TRBV6-5 and TRBJ1-6; D unresolved. The V end was cut by 5 bases, the J end by 17 bases, with 16 bases between. There are 12 residues in the CDR3. Germline lookup yields CDR1 MNHEY and CDR2 SVGAGI. DNA of the CDR3: TGTGCCAGCAGTCGGCCCAATTCATCCGTCCACTTT. Translated, it gives CASSRPNSSVHF.

Only a few counts were recorded for this clonotype. The chain links TRBV6-1 to TRBJ2-3; weak D call: TRBD2 (7 bases). CDR1 is MNHNS and CDR2 is SASEGT in the germline V gene. This CDR3 contains 15 residues. Trimming cost V 5 bases and J 5 bases, with 17 bases left between them. CDR3 protein: CASSWRGGAGDTQYF. The CDR3 bases are TGTGCCAGCAGTTGGAGGGGGGGCGCGGGAGATACGCAGTATTTT.

This clonotype appeared many times. The V gene is TRBV25-1, the J gene TRBJ2-1; D may be TRBD1 (5 bases). The CDR3 runs 15 residues. Looked up from germline, CDR1 is MGHDK and CDR2 is SYGVNS. Trimming took 4 bases from V and 4 from J, leaving 14 bases between them. The CDR3 region is CASSVVQGPYNEQFF. Here the CDR3 DNA reads TGTGCCAGCAGTGTTGTCCAGGGCCCTTACAATGAGCAGTTCTTC.

This clonotype was seen many times. DNA of the CDR3: TGTGCCAGCAGTTTGAGGTGGGGGAGCTCCTACGAGCAGTACTTC. Encoded protein: CASSLRWGSSYEQYF. This chain links TRBV28 with TRBJ2-7; D possibly uses TRBD1 or TRBD2 (5 bases each). Germline V CDR1 and CDR2: MDHEN, SYDVKM. Between the trimmed V and J ends, which lost 3 bases and 0 bases, there was a span of 12 bases. This CDR3 comprises 15 residues.

This clonotype was detected many times. The rearrangement joins TRBV5-1 to TRBJ1-5; D not certain. Looked up from germline, CDR1 is SGHRS and CDR2 is YFSETQ. The CDR3 runs to 15 residues. Deletions cut 0 bases from V and 2 bases from J, with 9 bases between. Here the CDR3 reads CASSLGGHGNQPQHF. CDR3 in DNA: TGCGCCAGCAGCTTGGGCGGGCATGGCAATCAGCCCCAGCATTTT.

This clonotype was observed at least ten times. Here the CDR3 DNA reads TGTGCCAGCAGCCACCGGGACAGGGGTGCCCACGAGCAGTACTTC. Translating gives CASSHRDRGAHEQYF. V is TRBV7-8 and J is TRBJ2-7; 10 bases agree with TRBD1. This CDR3 is 15 amino acids long. Germline V gives CDR1 SGHVS, CDR2 FQNEAQ. Unmatched junction bases numbered 9, after V lost 5 bases and J lost 5 bases.

This clonotype was recorded a few times. The chain is built from TRBV20-1 and TRBJ2-5; 9 nucleotides line up with TRBD1. V was pared by 4 bases and J by 4 bases, with 4 bases of the junction left unmatched. CDR3 length equals 13 residues. Germline loops: CDR1 DFQATT, CDR2 SNEGSKA (reference sequence). The CDR3 loop reads CSAKGQGRETQYF. Here the CDR3 DNA reads TGCAGTGCTAAAGGACAGGGGCGAGAGACCCAGTACTTC.

This clonotype was seen many times. V gene TRBV28 combines with J gene TRBJ1-2, with a weak D call TRBD1 (5 bases). Germline loops: CDR1 MDHEN, CDR2 SYDVKM. The CDR3 contains 13 residues. V was cut by 4 bases and J by 8 bases, with 14 bases left in between. CDR3 region: CASSSGLYWGYTF. Here the CDR3 DNA reads TGTGCCAGCAGTTCGGGACTCTACTGGGGCTACACCTTC.

The chain is built from TRBV7-8 and TRBJ1-1, with unresolved D. From germline, CDR1 is SGHVS and CDR2 FQNEAQ. Trimming took 7 bases from V and 0 from J, leaving 12 bases between them. This CDR3 is 14 amino acids long. CDR3 protein: CASTPGGMNTEAFF. The DNA for the CDR3 is TGTGCCAGCACCCCCGGTGGCATGAACACTGAAGCTTTCTTT. Full variable domain (remainder filled in from reference TRBV7-8 and TRBJ1-1): GAGVSQSPRYKVAKRGQDVALRCDPISGHVSLFWYQQALGQGPEFLTYFQNEAQLDKSGLPSDRFFAERPEGSVSTLKIQRTQQEDSAVYLCASTPGGMNTEAFFGQGTRLTVV.

This clonotype has a handful of counts. The chain links TRBV12-3 or TRBV12-4 to TRBJ2-3; D tentatively reads TRBD1 or TRBD2 (5 bases each). V was trimmed by 9 bases and J by 3 bases, leaving 19 bases between them. This CDR3 is 15 amino acids long. The CDR3: CASGATGRGTDTQYF. CDR3 in DNA: TGTGCCAGTGGGGCAACGGGAAGGGGAACAGATACGCAGTATTTT.

This clonotype was seen more than once but under ten times. The rearrangement joins TRBV27 to TRBJ1-5; D is unresolved. Germline V lookup: CDR1 MNHEY, CDR2 SMNVEV (reference sequence). This CDR3 is built from 16 residues. V lost 7 bases and J 0 bases, leaving 16 bases between the germline ends. The CDR3 reads CASTTVVGFSNQPQHF. DNA for the CDR3: TGTGCCAGCACCACTGTAGTGGGCTTTAGCAATCAGCCCCAGCATTTT.

The chain recombines TRBV20-1 with TRBJ2-5; D is perhaps TRBD1 (6 bases). The V gene lost 0 bases and the J gene lost 1 base, with 12 bases spanning the gap. Germline assignment: CDR1 DFQATT and CDR2 SNEGSKA (reference sequence). The CDR3 is made up of 15 amino acids. This CDR3 is CSARDGAGAQETQYF. DNA of the CDR3: TGCAGTGCTAGAGATGGGGCAGGGGCCCAAGAGACCCAGTACTTC.

This clonotype was seen ten or more times. This chain uses TRBV7-8 with TRBJ1-4; D is ambiguous. This CDR3 comprises 15 residues. V lost 5 bases and J lost 5, with 15 bases in between. Per germline, CDR1 SGHVS and CDR2 FQNEAQ. Here the CDR3 reads CASSPAIGQNEKLFF. The CDR3 DNA follows: TGTGCCAGCAGCCCCGCGATAGGGCAGAATGAAAAACTGTTTTTT.

This chain uses TRBV5-1 with TRBJ1-1, with TRBD1 matching over 8 bases. Germline loops: CDR1 SGHRS, CDR2 YFSETQ. The CDR3 spans 15 residues. The V segment lost 4 bases and the J segment 4 bases; nucleotides outside the gene matches: 9. The CDR3 loop reads CASSNSTGGSTEAFF. CDR3 DNA sequence: TGCGCCAGCAGCAACTCAACAGGGGGAAGCACTGAAGCTTTCTTT.

This chain joins TRBV20-1 and TRBJ1-5; the D is unclear. Deletions cut 3 bases from V and 5 bases from J, with 11 bases between. The CDR3 covers 13 residues. Germline CDR1 and CDR2: DFQATT and SNEGSKA (reference sequence). CDR3 nucleotide sequence: TGCAGTGCTAGGGCATACAGCGATCAGCCCCAGCATTTT. This encodes CSARAYSDQPQHF.

The table lists this clonotype with many counts. The genes are TRBV27 and TRBJ2-7; D may be TRBD1 (6 bases). V was cut by 7 bases and J by 0 bases, with 10 bases left in between. Germline-derived CDR1 and CDR2 are MNHEY and SMNVEV (reference sequence). CDR3 length: 13 residues. CDR3 DNA: TGTGCCAGCAACCGGGACAACTCCTACGAGCAGTACTTC. Translating gives CASNRDNSYEQYF.

This clonotype came up a few times. Possible read error: a much larger clone is one base away. The V call is TRBV29-1, the J call TRBJ2-6, with D perhaps TRBD1 (5 bases). The CDR3 is 13 amino acids. In germline, CDR1 is SQVTM, CDR2 ANQGSEA. The CDR3 is CSVADSGANVRTF. As DNA, the CDR3 is TGCAGCGTGGCCGACTCTGGGGCCAACGTCCGGACTTTC.

Regarding this clonotype: This may be a read error: a much more frequent sequence differs by one nucleotide. V is TRBV20-1 and J is TRBJ2-5; maybe TRBD2 (6 bases). The CDR3 extends over 12 amino acids. From germline, CDR1 is DFQATT and CDR2 SNEGSKA (reference sequence). The V and J ends lost 5 bases and 5 bases respectively, with 12 bases between them. The CDR3, as DNA: TGCAGTGCTCGACGGGAGTATGAGACCCAGTACTTC. Translation gives CSARREYETQYF.

Points on this clonotype: One base away lies a much larger clone, so this may be a sequencing read error. The chain is built from TRBV6-1 and TRBJ2-5; no clear D. Germline V gene data show CDR1 as MNHNS and CDR2 as SASEGT. V lost 11 bases to trimming and J lost 0 bases, with 10 bases between them. The CDR3 extends over 12 amino acids. CDR3 coding DNA: TGTGCCGGCACTTTAAACCAAGAGACCCAGTACTTC. Translation: CAGTLNQETQYF.

Many counts were recorded for this clonotype. CDR3 sequence (DNA): TGCGCCAGCAGCCAAGACCAGGGTTGGGCGGCTGGCTACACCTTC. This gives the protein CASSQDQGWAAGYTF. V usage is TRBV4-1 and J usage is TRBJ1-2, with a possible D match to TRBD1 (5 bases). Germline CDR1 and CDR2: MGHRA and YSYEKL. The CDR3 runs 15 residues. Between the trimmed V and J ends, which lost 0 bases and 7 bases, there was a span of 15 bases.

The genes are TRBV20-1 and TRBJ1-2, with D possibly being TRBD1 (6 bases). This CDR3 is built from 12 residues. Germline V lookup: CDR1 DFQATT, CDR2 SNEGSKA (reference sequence). Trimming took off 6 bases at V and 8 bases at J, with 16 bases between the two ends. In nucleotides, the CDR3 is TGCAGTGCCCCCGCGCGGGGGCCCGGCTACACCTTC. It encodes CSAPARGPGYTF.